One sample yielded the 15 T cell receptor beta chains listed below, sequenced in a study of blood T cells in healthy people across ages. Alongside a J-beta primer mix, a sample-barcoded 5' primer served in a second PCR lasting about 6 to 11 cycles. TCRdb re-derived calls from the 5' RACE reads in MiXCR, one entry per CDR3 protein. The sample has 750,000 or so distinct CDR3 sequences; around 25% are singletons. A further study also used this sample, focusing on T cells of mothers and their children.

Sequencing was carried out using blood. The receptors were gathered from a boy aged 5-17 years in good health.

The V gene is TRBV7-9, the J gene TRBJ2-4; no clear D. V was clipped by 5 bases and J by 12 bases, with 20 bases between them. The CDR3 consists of 14 residues. CDR1 is SEHNR, CDR2 FQNEAQ, per germline (reference sequence). Here the CDR3 DNA reads TGTGCCAGCAGCGATCCCCTGGGCCTGCCGGGTCAGTACTTC. Its translation is CASSDPLGLPGQYF.

This clonotype was picked up a small number of times. The rearrangement links TRBV29-1 to TRBJ2-1, with D possibly TRBD2 on 5 matching bases. Trimming took off 4 bases at V and 3 bases at J, with 16 bases between the two ends. This CDR3 region has 15 residues. Germline CDR1 and CDR2: SQVTM and ANQGSEA. In nucleotides, the CDR3 is TGCAGCGTTGGTCGTAGGCTAGCTAGCTACAATGAGCAGTTCTTC. The encoded protein is CSVGRRLASYNEQFF.

The chain joins TRBV7-2 to TRBJ2-3; D is unresolved. V was trimmed by 5 bases and J by 6 bases, leaving 6 bases between them. CDR1 is SGHTA and CDR2 is FQGNSA in the germline V gene. This CDR3 is 11 amino acids long. The CDR3 sequence is CASSPWDTQYF. CDR3 sequence (DNA): TGTGCCAGCAGCCCCTGGGATACGCAGTATTTT.

This clonotype was seen ten or more times. The chain carries TRBV4-2 and TRBJ2-3, with a weak D call TRBD2 (5 bases). CDR3 length: 15 residues. Germline assignment: CDR1 LGHNA and CDR2 YNFKEQ. The V end was cut by 0 bases, the J end by 2 bases, with 9 bases between. The CDR3 is CASSQDPSNTDTQYF. In nucleotides, the CDR3 is TGTGCCAGCAGCCAAGATCCTAGCAACACAGATACGCAGTATTTT.

The chain uses TRBV3-1 and TRBJ1-2; D is unclear. Germline-derived CDR1 and CDR2 are LGHDT and YNNKEL (reference sequence). The V and J ends lost 1 base and 2 bases respectively, with 17 bases between them. The CDR3 consists of 17 residues. CDR3 protein: CASSQGSRGPLNYGYTF. CDR3 bases: TGTGCCAGCAGCCAAGGATCTCGGGGTCCCTTAAACTATGGCTACACCTTC.

Many counts were recorded for this clonotype. The chain uses TRBV7-9 and TRBJ2-7; D is ambiguous. The ends were cut back, 1 base at V and 2 bases at J, with 3 bases in the middle. The CDR3 has 12 amino acids. CDR1 and CDR2 (germline): SEHNR, FQNEAQ (reference sequence). CDR3 amino acids: CASSLVPYEQYF. Here the CDR3 DNA reads TGTGCCAGCAGCTTAGTTCCCTACGAGCAGTACTTC.

This clonotype was detected only a few times. The rearrangement uses TRBV7-9 and TRBJ1-1, with a weak D call TRBD1 (5 bases). The CDR3 runs 13 residues. The germline V and J ends were trimmed by 6 bases and 1 base, with 9 bases remaining between them. CDR1 and CDR2 (germline): SEHNR, FQNEAQ (reference sequence). Here the CDR3 reads CASRKGSNTEAFF. DNA of the CDR3: TGTGCCAGCAGGAAGGGGTCGAACACTGAAGCTTTCTTT.

In this sample, this clonotype turned up a few times. The chain couples TRBV4-1 to TRBJ2-5; 8 positions agree with TRBD1. With V trimmed by 4 bases and J by 4 bases, 17 bases remained unmatched. The CDR3 sequence is 18 residues long. Germline V gene data show CDR1 as MGHRA and CDR2 as YSYEKL. The CDR3 DNA is TGCGCCAGCAGCCGAGTGCCGGCACAGGGGGTTAAAGGAGAGACCCAGTACTTC. It is translated as CASSRVPAQGVKGETQYF.

V and J are TRBV10-3 and TRBJ1-1; a weak D match, TRBD1 (5 bases). Per germline, CDR1 ENHRY and CDR2 SYGVKD. This CDR3 contains 14 residues. V dropped 5 bases and J dropped 0 bases, with 10 bases sitting between them. The CDR3 here is CAISPGKVNTEAFF. In nucleotides, the CDR3 is TGTGCCATCAGTCCAGGGAAGGTGAACACTGAAGCTTTCTTT.

In nucleotides, the CDR3 is TGTGCCGCCGGGACTAGCGTCTTAGAGAGCTCCTACAATGAGCAGTTCTTC. This gives the protein CAAGTSVLESSYNEQFF. This chain links TRBV2 with TRBJ2-1, with 10 positions matching TRBD2. Germline V lookup: CDR1 SNHLY, CDR2 FYNNEI. The V and J ends lost 11 bases and 0 bases, in that order; junction bases with no gene match: 13. This CDR3 is 17 amino acids long.

The rearrangement uses TRBV19 and TRBJ2-7, with a weak D call TRBD1 (5 bases). Germline V CDR1 and CDR2: LNHDA, SQIVND (reference sequence). The V and J ends lost 5 bases and 3 bases respectively, with 11 bases between them. The CDR3 sequence is 13 residues long. The chain's CDR3 is CASSGAGDYEQYF. CDR3 sequence (DNA): TGTGCCAGTAGTGGGGCAGGAGACTACGAGCAGTACTTC.

This clonotype has just a few counts. The chain carries TRBV29-1 and TRBJ2-2, with a weak D call TRBD2 (5 bases). V dropped 3 bases and J dropped 7 bases, with 12 bases sitting between them. Germline CDR1 reads SQVTM; CDR2 reads ANQGSEA. CDR3 size: 13 residues. The CDR3 sequence is CSVEFLAGGELFF. CDR3 DNA: TGCAGCGTTGAGTTTCTAGCCGGCGGGGAGCTGTTTTTT.

V usage is TRBV5-1 and J usage is TRBJ2-7, with D perhaps matching TRBD2 (5 bases). Germline V gene lookup returns CDR1 SGHRS and CDR2 YFSETQ. The V end was cut by 0 bases, the J end by 3 bases, with 13 bases between. This CDR3 contains 15 residues. CDR3 nucleotides: TGCGCCAGCAGCTTGGGTGGAGCGGAGCTCTACGAGCAGTACTTC. It yields the protein CASSLGGAELYEQYF.

This sequence joins TRBV6-5 and TRBJ1-2, with a tentative D call TRBD1 (5 bases). The V and J ends lost 6 bases and 4 bases respectively, with 18 bases between them. CDR3 length equals 15 residues. Germline CDR1 is MNHEY and CDR2 is SVGAGI. The CDR3 DNA reads as TGTGCCAGCAGGGAGGGGCGCGAGTTAGGCTATGGCTACACCTTC. Translated, it gives CASREGRELGYGYTF.

In its sample, this clonotype was seen a few times. The chain is built from TRBV3-1 and TRBJ2-1, with D possibly being TRBD1 (6 bases). Germline assignment: CDR1 LGHDT and CDR2 YNNKEL (reference sequence). The CDR3 consists of 13 residues. With 1 base removed from V and 9 bases from J, the gap between germline ends came to 10 bases. This chain's CDR3 is CASSQGGPGEQFF. The CDR3 nucleotides are TGTGCCAGCAGCCAAGGGGGGCCTGGTGAGCAGTTCTTC.